This T cell receptor beta chain was sequenced for a study of Ad26.COV2.S vaccination and SARS-CoV-2 variants. This clone is a singleton in its sample. The antigen is unknown. The CDR3 loop spans 13 amino acids. CDR1 and CDR2 from the germline V gene are SGHTA and FQGNSA. Trimming pared 5 bases from V and 2 bases from J, leaving 8 bases between. Study results and caveats: It was reported that spike-specific CD8+ and CD4+ T cell responses were substantially broad after vaccination.

The repertoire was sequenced with immunoSEQ multiplex PCR; TCRdb's copy has only in-frame clones and lacks some. Of around 320,000 clones listed, around 84% are singletons. Noted treatment: around 19 received Ad26.COV2.S at low or high dose, single or two shots; 5 received placebo; per-sample allocation not given. Specimens were obtained on day 63 following the first vaccine or placebo injection. The sequence came from a person between 18 and 60 years old who received the Ad26.COV2.S COVID-19 vaccine or a placebo. The chain employs TRBV7-2 and TRBJ2-3; D might be TRBD1 (6 bases). Sample: peripheral blood, taken in a trial of Ad26.COV2.S vaccine versus placebo. CDR3: CASSRDNTDTQYF. The CDR3 nucleotides read TGTGCCAGCAGCCGGGACAACACAGATACGCAGTATTTT.